This is a list of T cell receptor beta chains from one sample in a study of cytomegalovirus exposure and HLA in healthy donors. TCRdb's copy holds only in-frame clones and misses some; the assay was immunoSEQ multiplex PCR. Seen here are approximately 200,000 clones, 75% to 85% observed once, and the top ten hold just over 2%. Material for sequencing was PBMCs. The receptor set was obtained from a woman between 18 and 30 years old in good health and CMV-seropositive. Both conserved end residues are part of each CDR3. A D gene is named only where the DNA matches it firmly. Some rows have no size entry. The others give once, few or many, or a class for an expanded clone.

- | TRBJ1-4 | TRBV21-1 | - | TGTGCCAGCATCTCATCTCCCGGGACAGAGGCTTCCCTAAATAATGAAAAACTGTTTTTT | CASISSPGTEASLNNEKLFF
- | TRBJ2-6 | TRBV5-8 | - | TGTGCCAGCAGCTTGTTTGTCGTTTCTGGGGCCAACGTCCTGACTTTC | CASSLFVVSGANVLTF
- | TRBJ1-1 | TRBV10-3 | - | TGTGCCATCAGTGAGTACATGAACACTGAAGCTTTCTTT | CAISEYMNTEAFF
- | TRBJ1-4 | TRBV4-1 | - | TGCGCCAGCAGCCAAACAGGGCAGGTGAAACTGTTTTTT | CASSQTGQVKLFF
- | TRBJ1-3 | TRBV4-3 | - | TGCGCCAGCAGCCAAGATAAACAGGGTTGGGGAGGAAACACCATATATTTT | CASSQDKQGWGGNTIYF
TRBD1 | TRBJ1-1 | TRBV28 | - | TGTGCCAGCAGTGTTACACAGGGGGGAGCTTTCTTT | CASSVTQGGAFF
TRBD2 | TRBJ2-1 | TRBV13 | once | TGTGCCAGCAGCTTTGCGGGGGAGACCAATGAGCAGTTCTTC | CASSFAGETNEQFF
TRBD2 | TRBJ2-6 | TRBV6-1 | once | TGTGCCAGCAGGACGGGGGGTTCTGGGGCCAACGTCCTGACTTTC | CASRTGGSGANVLTF
- | TRBJ1-1 | TRBV7-3 | few | TGTGCCAGCAGCTTCTTCGTGAACACTGAAGCTTTCTTT | CASSFFVNTEAFF
- | TRBJ2-1 | TRBV7-6 | - | TGTGCCAGCAGCTTAATCCGGAGGGAGCAGTTCTTC | CASSLIRREQFF